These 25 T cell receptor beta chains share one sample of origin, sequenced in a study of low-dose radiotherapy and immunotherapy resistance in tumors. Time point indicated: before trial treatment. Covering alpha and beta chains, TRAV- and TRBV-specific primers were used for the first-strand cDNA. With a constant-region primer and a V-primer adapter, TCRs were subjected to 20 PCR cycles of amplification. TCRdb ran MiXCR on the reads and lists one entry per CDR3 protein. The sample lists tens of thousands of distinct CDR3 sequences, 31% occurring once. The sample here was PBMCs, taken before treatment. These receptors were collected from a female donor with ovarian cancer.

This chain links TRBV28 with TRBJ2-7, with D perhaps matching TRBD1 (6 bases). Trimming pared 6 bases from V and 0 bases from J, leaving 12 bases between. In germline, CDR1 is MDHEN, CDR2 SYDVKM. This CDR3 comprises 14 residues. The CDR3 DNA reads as TGTGCCAGCAGCGTAAGGGACAACTCCTACGAGCAGTACTTC. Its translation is CASSVRDNSYEQYF.

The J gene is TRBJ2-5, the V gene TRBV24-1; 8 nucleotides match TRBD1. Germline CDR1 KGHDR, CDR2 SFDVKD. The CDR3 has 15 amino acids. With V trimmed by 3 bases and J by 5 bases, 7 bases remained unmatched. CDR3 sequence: CATSDPGQERETQYF. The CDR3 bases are TGTGCCACCAGTGATCCGGGACAGGAAAGGGAGACCCAGTACTTC.

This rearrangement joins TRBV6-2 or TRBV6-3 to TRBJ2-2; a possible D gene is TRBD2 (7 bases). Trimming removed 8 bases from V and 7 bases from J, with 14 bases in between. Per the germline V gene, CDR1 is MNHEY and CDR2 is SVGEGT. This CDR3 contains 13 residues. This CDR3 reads CASSRGAGGELFF. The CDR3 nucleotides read TGTGCCAGCTCCCGGGGGGCAGGCGGGGAGCTGTTTTTT.

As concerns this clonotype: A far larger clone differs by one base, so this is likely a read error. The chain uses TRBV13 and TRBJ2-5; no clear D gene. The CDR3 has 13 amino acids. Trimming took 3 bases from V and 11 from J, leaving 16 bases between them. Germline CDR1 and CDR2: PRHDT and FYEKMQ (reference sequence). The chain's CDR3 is CASSLAPYNEQYF. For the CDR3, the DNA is TGTGCCAGCAGCTTGGCACCTTACAATGAGCAGTACTTC.

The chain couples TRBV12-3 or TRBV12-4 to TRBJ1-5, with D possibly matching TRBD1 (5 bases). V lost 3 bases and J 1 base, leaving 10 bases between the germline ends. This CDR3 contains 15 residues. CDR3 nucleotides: TGTGCCAGCAGTTTTGGGGGATCCAGCAATCAGCCCCAGCATTTT. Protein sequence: CASSFGGSSNQPQHF.

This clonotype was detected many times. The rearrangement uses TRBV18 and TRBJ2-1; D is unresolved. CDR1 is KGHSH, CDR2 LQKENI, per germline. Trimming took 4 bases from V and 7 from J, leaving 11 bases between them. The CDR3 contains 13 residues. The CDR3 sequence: CASSRVSGNEQFF. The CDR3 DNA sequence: TGTGCCAGCTCACGCGTCAGTGGGAATGAGCAGTTCTTC. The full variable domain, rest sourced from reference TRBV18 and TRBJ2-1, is NAGVMQNPRHLVRRRGQEARLRCSPMKGHSHVYWYRQLPEEGLKFMVYLQKENIIDESGMPKERFSAEFPKEGPSILRIQQVVRGDSAAYFCASSRVSGNEQFFGPGTRLTVL.

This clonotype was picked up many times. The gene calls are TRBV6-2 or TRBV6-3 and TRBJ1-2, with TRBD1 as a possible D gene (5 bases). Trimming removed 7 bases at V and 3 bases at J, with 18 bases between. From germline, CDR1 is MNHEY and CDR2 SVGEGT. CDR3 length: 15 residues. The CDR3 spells CASTPGLLGDYGYTF. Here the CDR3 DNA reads TGTGCCAGCACCCCGGGTCTTCTGGGGGACTATGGCTACACCTTC.

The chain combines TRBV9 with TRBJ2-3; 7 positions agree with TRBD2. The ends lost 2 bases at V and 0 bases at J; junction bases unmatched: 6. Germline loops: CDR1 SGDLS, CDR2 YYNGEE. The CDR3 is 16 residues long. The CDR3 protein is CASSVPTAGSTDTQYF. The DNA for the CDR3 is TGTGCCAGCAGCGTCCCTACAGCGGGGAGCACAGATACGCAGTATTTT.

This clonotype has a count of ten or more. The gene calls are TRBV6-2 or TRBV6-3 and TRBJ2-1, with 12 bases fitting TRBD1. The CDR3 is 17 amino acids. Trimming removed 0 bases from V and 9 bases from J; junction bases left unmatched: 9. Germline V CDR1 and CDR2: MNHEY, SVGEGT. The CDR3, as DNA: TGTGCCAGCAGTTACTCCACACTATGGGACAGGGGGCTTGAGCAGTTCTTC. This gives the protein CASSYSTLWDRGLEQFF.

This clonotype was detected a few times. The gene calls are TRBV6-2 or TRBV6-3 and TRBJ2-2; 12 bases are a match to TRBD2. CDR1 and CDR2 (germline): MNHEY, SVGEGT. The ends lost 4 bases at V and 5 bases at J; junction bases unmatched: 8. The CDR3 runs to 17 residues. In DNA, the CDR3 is TGTGCCAGCAGTTTCCGAACCGGGACTAGCGGGACCGGGGAGCTGTTTTTT. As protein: CASSFRTGTSGTGELFF.

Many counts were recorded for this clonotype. The CDR3 DNA sequence: TGCAGCGTTTTTGGGGCCAAAAACATTCAGTACTTC. It translates to CSVFGAKNIQYF. The V call is TRBV29-1, the J call TRBJ2-4; D uncertain. The CDR3 is 12 amino acids. Germline V gene lookup returns CDR1 SQVTM and CDR2 ANQGSEA. The V gene lost 5 bases and the J gene lost 1 base, with 6 bases spanning the gap.

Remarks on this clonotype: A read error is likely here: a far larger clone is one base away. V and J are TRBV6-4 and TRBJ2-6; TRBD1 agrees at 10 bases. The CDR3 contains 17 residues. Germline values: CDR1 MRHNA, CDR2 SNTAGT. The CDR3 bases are TGTGCCATCAGTGCGACAGGGGGCGGTGGTGGGGCCAACGTCCAGACTTTC. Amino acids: CAISATGGGGGANVQTF.

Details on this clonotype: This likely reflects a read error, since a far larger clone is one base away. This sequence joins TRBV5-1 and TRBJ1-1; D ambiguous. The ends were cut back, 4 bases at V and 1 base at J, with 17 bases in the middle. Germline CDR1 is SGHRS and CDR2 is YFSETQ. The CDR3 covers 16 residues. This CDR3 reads CASSQDSGRENTEAFF. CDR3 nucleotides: TGCGCCAGCAGCCAAGATTCGGGTAGGGAGAACACTGAAGCTTTCTTT.

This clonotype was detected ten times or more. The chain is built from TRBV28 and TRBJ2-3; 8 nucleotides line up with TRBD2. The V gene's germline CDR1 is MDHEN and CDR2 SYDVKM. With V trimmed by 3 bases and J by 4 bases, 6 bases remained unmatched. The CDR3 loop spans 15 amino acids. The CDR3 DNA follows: TGTGCCAGCAGTTTGTCGGGGGGGCCGCCAGATACGCAGTATTTT. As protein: CASSLSGGPPDTQYF.

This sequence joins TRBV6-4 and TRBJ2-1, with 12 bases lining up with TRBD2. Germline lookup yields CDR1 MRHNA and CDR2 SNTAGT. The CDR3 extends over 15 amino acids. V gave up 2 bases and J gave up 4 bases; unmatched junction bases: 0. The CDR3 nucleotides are TGTGCCAGCAGTGACGGACTAGCGGGGTACAATGAGCAGTTCTTC. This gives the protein CASSDGLAGYNEQFF.

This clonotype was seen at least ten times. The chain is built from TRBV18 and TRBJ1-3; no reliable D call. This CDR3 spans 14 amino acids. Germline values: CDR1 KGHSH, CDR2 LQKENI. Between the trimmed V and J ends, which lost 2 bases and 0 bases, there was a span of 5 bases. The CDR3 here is CASSPFRSGNTIYF. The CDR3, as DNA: TGTGCCAGCTCACCATTTCGCTCTGGAAACACCATATATTTT.

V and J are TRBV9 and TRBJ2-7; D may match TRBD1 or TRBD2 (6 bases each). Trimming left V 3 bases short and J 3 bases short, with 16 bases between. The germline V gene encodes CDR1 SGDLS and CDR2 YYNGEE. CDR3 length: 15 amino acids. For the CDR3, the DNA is TGTGCCAGCAGCGCCGACCCACAGGGACTCTACGAGCAGTACTTC. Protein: CASSADPQGLYEQYF.

The DNA for the CDR3 is TGCGCCAGCAGCCCCCTAGAACAGGGCGACTATGGCTACACCTTC. Protein product: CASSPLEQGDYGYTF. V is TRBV23-1 and J is TRBJ1-2, with a tentative D call TRBD1 (6 bases). TRBV23-1 is classed as an ORF, of uncertain function. The ends were cut back, 6 bases at V and 3 bases at J, with 17 bases in the middle. This CDR3 comprises 15 residues.

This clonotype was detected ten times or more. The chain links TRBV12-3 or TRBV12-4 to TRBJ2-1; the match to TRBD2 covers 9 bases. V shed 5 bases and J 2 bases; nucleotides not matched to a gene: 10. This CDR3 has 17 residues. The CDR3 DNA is TGTGCCAGCAGTGAAACGCGCGGGGGGGCGCCCTACAATGAGCAGTTCTTC. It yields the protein CASSETRGGAPYNEQFF.

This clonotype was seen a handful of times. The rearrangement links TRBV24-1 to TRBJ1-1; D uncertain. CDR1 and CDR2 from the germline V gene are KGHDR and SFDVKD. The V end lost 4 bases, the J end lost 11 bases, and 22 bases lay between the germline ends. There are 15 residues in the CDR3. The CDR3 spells CATSEPGRGSERAFF. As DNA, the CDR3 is TGTGCCACCAGTGAACCCGGGAGAGGGTCAGAAAGGGCTTTCTTT.

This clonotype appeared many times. As DNA, the CDR3 is TGTGCCAGCAGCTCGGGACAGTCCAACACCGGGGAGCTGTTTTTT. As protein: CASSSGQSNTGELFF. This rearrangement joins TRBV5-5 to TRBJ2-2, with 7 positions matching TRBD1. J was trimmed by 2 bases and V by 3 bases; bases with no gene match: 4. Germline lookup yields CDR1 SGHKS and CDR2 YYEKEE (reference sequence). CDR3 length: 15 amino acids.

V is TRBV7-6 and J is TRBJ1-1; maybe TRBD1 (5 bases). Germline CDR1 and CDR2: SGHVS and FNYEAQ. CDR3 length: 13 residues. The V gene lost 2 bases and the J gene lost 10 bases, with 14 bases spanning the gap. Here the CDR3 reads CASSLTASGGAFF. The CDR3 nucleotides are TGTGCCAGCAGCTTAACAGCATCGGGGGGAGCTTTCTTT. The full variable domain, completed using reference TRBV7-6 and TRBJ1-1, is GAGVSQSPRYKVTKRGQDVALRCDPISGHVSLYWYRQALGQGPEFLTYFNYEAQQDKSGLPNDRFSAERPEGSISTLTIQRTEQRDSAMYRCASSLTASGGAFFGQGTRLTVV.

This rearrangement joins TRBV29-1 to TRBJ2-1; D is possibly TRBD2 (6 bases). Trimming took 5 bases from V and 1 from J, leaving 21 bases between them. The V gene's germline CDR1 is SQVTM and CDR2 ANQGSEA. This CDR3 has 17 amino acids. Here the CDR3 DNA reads TGCAGCGTTCCGGGGTTGTGGGGACTGAGGTCCTACAATGAGCAGTTCTTC. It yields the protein CSVPGLWGLRSYNEQFF.

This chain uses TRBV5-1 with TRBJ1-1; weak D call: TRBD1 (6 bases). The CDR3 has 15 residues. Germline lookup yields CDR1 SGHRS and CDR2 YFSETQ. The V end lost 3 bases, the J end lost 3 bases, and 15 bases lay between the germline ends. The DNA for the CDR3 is TGCGCCAGCAGCTCCTTACAGGGTGGGGACACTGAAGCTTTCTTT. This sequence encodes CASSSLQGGDTEAFF.

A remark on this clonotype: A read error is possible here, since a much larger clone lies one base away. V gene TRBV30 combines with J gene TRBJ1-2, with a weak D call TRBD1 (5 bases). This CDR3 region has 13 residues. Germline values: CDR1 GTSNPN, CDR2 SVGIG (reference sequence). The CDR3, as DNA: TGTGCCGGGAGTCGGAGGCAGGGCCATGGCTACACCTTC. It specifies CAGSRRQGHGYTF.